This T cell receptor beta chain was captured in a study of blood T cell repertoires in COVID-19. The length of the CDR3 is 19 residues. Germline V gene data show CDR1 as SEHNR and CDR2 as FQNEAQ (reference sequence). Trimming left V 0 bases short and J 2 bases short, with 20 bases between. Enrolled through a virtual design, the participants were between roughly 18 and 89 years of age and came from fewer than 30 US areas. Cohorts were based on clinical histories the participants reported. Each recovered donor of Cohort 3 presented with two negative PCRs, clearance, or symptom resolution. Data came from immunoSEQ multiplex PCR; TCRdb stores just in-frame clones and leaves some out. The sample includes roughly 250,000 clones, 80% to 90% seen only once; the top ten take 8% to 10%.

This chain joins TRBV7-9 and TRBJ1-3; possible D gene TRBD1, 6 bases. Sequencing was performed on PBMCs or T cells enriched from blood (not recorded which). The receptor was isolated from a man aged 35-49 years who had recovered from COVID-19. The CDR3 sequence: CASSLAILHRAVTGNTIYF. In DNA, the CDR3 is TGTGCCAGCAGCTTAGCGATCCTTCACAGGGCGGTCACTGGAAACACCATATATTTT.